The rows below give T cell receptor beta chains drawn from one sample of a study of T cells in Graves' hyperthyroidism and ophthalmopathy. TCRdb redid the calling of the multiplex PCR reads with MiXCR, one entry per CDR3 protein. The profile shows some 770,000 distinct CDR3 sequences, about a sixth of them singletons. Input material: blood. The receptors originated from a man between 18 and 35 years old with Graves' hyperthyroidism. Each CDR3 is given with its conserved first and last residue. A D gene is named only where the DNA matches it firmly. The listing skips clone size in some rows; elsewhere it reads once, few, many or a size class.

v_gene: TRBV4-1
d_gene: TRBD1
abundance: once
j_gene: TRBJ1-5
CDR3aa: CASSQDSFSDRGNQPQHF
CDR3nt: TGCGCCAGCAGCCAAGATTCATTCTCGGACAGGGGGAATCAGCCCCAGCATTTT

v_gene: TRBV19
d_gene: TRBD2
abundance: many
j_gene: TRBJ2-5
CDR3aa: CASAHRRLAGETQYF
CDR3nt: TGTGCCAGTGCCCATCGGAGGCTAGCGGGAGAGACCCAGTACTTC

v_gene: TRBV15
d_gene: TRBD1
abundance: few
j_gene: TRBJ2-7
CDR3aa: CATSQFRTGKSEQYF
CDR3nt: TGTGCCACCAGCCAGTTTAGGACAGGGAAGAGCGAGCAGTACTTC

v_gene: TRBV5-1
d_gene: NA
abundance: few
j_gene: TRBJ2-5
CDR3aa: CASSFGRPTKETQYF
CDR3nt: TGCGCCAGCAGCTTTGGCAGGCCGACTAAAGAGACCCAGTACTTC

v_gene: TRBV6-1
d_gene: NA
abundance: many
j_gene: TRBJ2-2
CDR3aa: CASSDQGPDTGELFF
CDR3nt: TGTGCCAGCAGTGACCAGGGTCCCGACACCGGGGAGCTGTTTTTT

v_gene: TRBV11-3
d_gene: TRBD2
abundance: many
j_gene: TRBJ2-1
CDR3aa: CASSAFTSGRGNEQFF
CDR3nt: TGTGCCAGCAGCGCTTTCACTAGCGGGAGAGGGAATGAGCAGTTCTTC

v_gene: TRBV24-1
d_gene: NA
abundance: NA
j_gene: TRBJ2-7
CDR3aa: CATSDLGRPDTYEQYF
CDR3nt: TGTGCCACCAGTGATTTGGGACGCCCAGATACCTACGAGCAGTACTTC

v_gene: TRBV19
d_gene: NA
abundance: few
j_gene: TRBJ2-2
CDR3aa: CASRVWGRTGELFF
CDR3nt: TGTGCCAGTAGAGTGTGGGGGCGGACCGGGGAGCTGTTTTTT

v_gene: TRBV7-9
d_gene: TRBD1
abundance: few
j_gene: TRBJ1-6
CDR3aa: CASSVGQGAILHF
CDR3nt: TGTGCCAGCAGCGTTGGACAGGGGGCAATCCTCCACTTT

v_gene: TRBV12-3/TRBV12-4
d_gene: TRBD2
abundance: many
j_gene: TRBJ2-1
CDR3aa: CASSWTSGTHEQFF
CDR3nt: TGTGCCAGCAGTTGGACTAGCGGGACGCATGAGCAGTTCTTC

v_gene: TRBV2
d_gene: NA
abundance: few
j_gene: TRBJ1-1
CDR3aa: CASREQGSTEAFF
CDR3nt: TGTGCCAGCAGGGAACAGGGTAGCACTGAAGCTTTCTTT

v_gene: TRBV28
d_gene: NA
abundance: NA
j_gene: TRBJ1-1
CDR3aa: CASSFHGVGTEAFF
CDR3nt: TGTGCCAGCAGTTTTCATGGGGTAGGCACTGAAGCTTTCTTT

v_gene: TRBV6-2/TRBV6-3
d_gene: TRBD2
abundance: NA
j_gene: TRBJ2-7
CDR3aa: CASRLAGGREQYF
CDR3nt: TGTGCCAGCAGATTAGCGGGAGGGAGAGAGCAGTACTTC